These 10 T cell receptor beta chains were all obtained from the same sample, sequenced in a study of PD-1 blockade in classical Hodgkin lymphoma. Stated time point: cycle 4 day 1 (C4D1), after more than five weeks of nivolumab. Each and every patient relapsed after autologous stem cell transplantation, and patients got differing brentuximab vedotin exposure. The protocol was immunoSEQ multiplex PCR, while the TCRdb copy is restricted to in-frame clones and leaves out a portion. The repertoire holds tens of thousands of clones, with more than 75% as singletons. This sample comprised peripheral blood mononuclear cells (PBMCs), obtained before the fourth cycle of nivolumab. Receptors were obtained from a human donor with classical Hodgkin lymphoma.

Here the CDR3 DNA reads TGCGCCAGCAGCTTGGACAGGGGAGGGTTCACCGGGGAGCTGTTTTTT. This sequence encodes CASSLDRGGFTGELFF. This sequence joins TRBV5-1 and TRBJ2-2; D is possibly TRBD1 or TRBD2 (7 bases each). CDR3 size: 16 residues. Trimming removed 0 bases from V and 4 bases from J, with 13 bases in between. Germline values: CDR1 SGHRS, CDR2 YFSETQ.

The chain carries TRBV11-3 and TRBJ2-7; a possible D gene is TRBD2 (6 bases). CDR1 SGHNT and CDR2 YENEEA come from the germline V gene. The CDR3 extends over 14 amino acids. V was clipped by 3 bases and J by 1 base, with 10 bases between them. CDR3: CASSFSGTSYEQYF. The CDR3 nucleotides read TGTGCCAGCAGCTTCTCCGGGACTTCCTACGAGCAGTACTTC.

As to this clone: At one end, the junction sequence differs from germline, possibly due to a read error. The chain joins TRBV10-3 to TRBJ2-1; D perhaps matches TRBD1 (6 bases). Germline assignment: CDR1 ENHRY and CDR2 SYGVKD. The CDR3 covers 11 residues. The CDR3 loop is CAILGHRAGIF. The CDR3 DNA reads as TGTGCCATCTTAGGGCACAGGGCCGGGATCTTC.

The chain joins TRBV19 to TRBJ2-2; possibly TRBD1 for D (6 bases). The V gene's germline CDR1 is LNHDA and CDR2 SQIVND (reference sequence). The germline V and J ends were trimmed by 5 bases and 3 bases, with 10 bases remaining between them. CDR3 length equals 14 residues. The DNA of the CDR3 is TGTGCCAGTAGTGTGAAGGGGGACACCGGGGAGCTGTTTTTT. It yields the protein CASSVKGDTGELFF.

The chain carries TRBV27 and TRBJ1-4; D remains unclear. CDR1 and CDR2 from the germline V gene are MNHEY and SMNVEV (reference sequence). The CDR3 is 12 residues long. Between the trimmed V and J ends, which lost 10 bases and 8 bases, there was a span of 14 bases. For the CDR3, the DNA is TGTGCCACTCCCCTCGCGGGGGAAAAACTGTTTTTT. It specifies CATPLAGEKLFF.

The V call is TRBV20-1, the J call TRBJ2-5, with 8 bases that match TRBD1. This CDR3 has 11 amino acids. Trimming took 8 bases from V and 7 from J; bases not matched to a gene: 6. Germline CDR1 and CDR2: DFQATT and SNEGSKA (reference sequence). CDR3 sequence: CSTQGVVTQYF. The CDR3 DNA follows: TGCAGTACACAGGGGGTGGTGACCCAGTACTTC.

The V gene is TRBV7-2, the J gene TRBJ2-3, with D possibly TRBD2 on 5 matching bases. V was cut by 5 bases and J by 4 bases, with 13 bases left in between. This CDR3 contains 14 residues. Germline CDR1 is SGHTA and CDR2 is FQGNSA. DNA of the CDR3: TGTGCCAGCAGCCCCCTCGGGGTCGCAGATACGCAGTATTTT. This sequence encodes CASSPLGVADTQYF.

This chain joins TRBV7-3 and TRBJ2-1; D possibly corresponds to TRBD2 (5 bases). V gave up 1 base and J gave up 11 bases, with 18 bases separating them. The CDR3 covers 15 residues. The V gene's germline CDR1 is SGHTA and CDR2 FQGTGA. CDR3 in DNA: TGTGCCAGCAGCTTAAATAGCGCCAAGTTGTCAAAGCAGTTCTTC. The encoded protein is CASSLNSAKLSKQFF.

V and J are TRBV29-1 and TRBJ1-2; 10 nucleotides match TRBD1. Germline trimming cut 4 bases from V and 6 bases from J; bases unmatched to any gene: 2. Germline CDR1 is SQVTM and CDR2 is ANQGSEA. CDR3 length equals 12 residues. Here the CDR3 reads CSVGQGADGYTF. The CDR3 nucleotides are TGCAGCGTTGGACAGGGGGCTGATGGCTACACCTTC.

The count of this clone is one. The rearrangement joins TRBV6-6 to TRBJ1-2, with a weak D call TRBD1 (6 bases). The CDR3 has 14 residues. Between the trimmed V and J ends, which lost 8 bases and 3 bases, there was a span of 16 bases. Germline loops: CDR1 MNHNY, CDR2 SVGAGI (reference sequence). Here the CDR3 reads CASWRPGAYYGYTF. The DNA of the CDR3 is TGTGCCAGCTGGCGCCCGGGGGCCTACTATGGCTACACCTTC.